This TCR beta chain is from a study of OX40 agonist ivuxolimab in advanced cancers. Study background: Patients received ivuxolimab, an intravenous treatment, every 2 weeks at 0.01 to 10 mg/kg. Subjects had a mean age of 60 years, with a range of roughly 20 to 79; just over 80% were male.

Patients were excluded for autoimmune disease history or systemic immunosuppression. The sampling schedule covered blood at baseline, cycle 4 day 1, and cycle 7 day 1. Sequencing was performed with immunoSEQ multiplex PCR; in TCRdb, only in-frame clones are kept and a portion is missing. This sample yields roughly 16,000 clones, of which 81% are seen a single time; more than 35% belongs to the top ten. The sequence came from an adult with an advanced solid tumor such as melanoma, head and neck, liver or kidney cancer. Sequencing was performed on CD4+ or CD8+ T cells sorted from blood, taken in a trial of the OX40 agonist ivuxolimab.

The CDR3 loop reads CASSPLAGDPTDKAFF. CDR3 nucleotides: TGCGCCAGCAGCCCCCTCGCCGGGGACCCTACAGACAAAGCTTTCTTT. This chain connects TRBV4-1 to TRBJ1-1; weak D call: TRBD1 (5 bases). The CDR3 covers 16 residues. V dropped 4 bases and J dropped 9 bases, with 24 bases sitting between them. From germline, CDR1 is MGHRA and CDR2 YSYEKL.